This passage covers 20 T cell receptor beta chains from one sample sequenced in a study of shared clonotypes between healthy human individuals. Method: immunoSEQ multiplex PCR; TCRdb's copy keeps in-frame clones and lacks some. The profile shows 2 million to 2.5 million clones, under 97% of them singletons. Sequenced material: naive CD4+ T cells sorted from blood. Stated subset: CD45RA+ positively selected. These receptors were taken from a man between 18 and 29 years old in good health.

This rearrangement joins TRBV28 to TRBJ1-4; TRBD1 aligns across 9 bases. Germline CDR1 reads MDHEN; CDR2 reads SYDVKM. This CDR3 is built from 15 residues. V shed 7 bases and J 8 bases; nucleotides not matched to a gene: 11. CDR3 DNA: TGTGCCAGCACAGTTGGACAGGGGAGAAGAGAAAAACTGTTTTTT. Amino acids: CASTVGQGRREKLFF. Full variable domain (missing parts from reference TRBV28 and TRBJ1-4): DVKVTQSSRYLVKRTGEKVFLECVQDMDHENMFWYRQDPGLGLRLIYFSYDVKMKEKGDIPEGYSVSREKKERFSLILESASTNQTSMYLCASTVGQGRREKLFFGSGTQLSVL.

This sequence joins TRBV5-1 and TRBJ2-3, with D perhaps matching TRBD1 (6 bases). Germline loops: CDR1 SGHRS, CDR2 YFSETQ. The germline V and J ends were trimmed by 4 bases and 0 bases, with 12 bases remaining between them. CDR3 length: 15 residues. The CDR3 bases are TGCGCCAGCAGCCGATGGACAGCTAGCACAGATACGCAGTATTTT. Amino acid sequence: CASSRWTASTDTQYF.

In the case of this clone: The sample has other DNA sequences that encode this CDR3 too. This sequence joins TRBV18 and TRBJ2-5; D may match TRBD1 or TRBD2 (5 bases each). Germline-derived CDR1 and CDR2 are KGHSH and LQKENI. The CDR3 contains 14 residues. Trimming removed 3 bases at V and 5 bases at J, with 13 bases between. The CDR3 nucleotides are TGTGCCAGCTCACCGCAGGGACCCGGGGAGACCCAGTACTTC. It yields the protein CASSPQGPGETQYF.

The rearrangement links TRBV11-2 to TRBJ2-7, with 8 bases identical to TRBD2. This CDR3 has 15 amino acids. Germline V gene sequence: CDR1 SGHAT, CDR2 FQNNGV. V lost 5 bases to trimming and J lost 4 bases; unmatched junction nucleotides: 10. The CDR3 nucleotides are TGTGCCAGCAGCAAAGTTAGCGGGGTATCGTACGAGCAGTACTTC. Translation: CASSKVSGVSYEQYF.

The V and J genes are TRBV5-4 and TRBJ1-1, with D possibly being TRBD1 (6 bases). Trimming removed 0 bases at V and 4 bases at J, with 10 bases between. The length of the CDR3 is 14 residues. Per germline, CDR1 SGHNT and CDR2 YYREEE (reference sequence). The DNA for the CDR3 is TGTGCCAGCAGCTTGGGGGGGGCGAGCACTGAAGCTTTCTTT. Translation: CASSLGGASTEAFF.

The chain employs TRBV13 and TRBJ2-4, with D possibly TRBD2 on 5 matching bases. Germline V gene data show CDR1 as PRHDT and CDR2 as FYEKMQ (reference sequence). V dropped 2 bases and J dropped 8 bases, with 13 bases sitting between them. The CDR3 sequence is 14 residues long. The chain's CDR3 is CASSLFEGRDIQYF. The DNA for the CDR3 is TGTGCCAGCAGCTTATTTGAGGGAAGGGACATTCAGTACTTC.

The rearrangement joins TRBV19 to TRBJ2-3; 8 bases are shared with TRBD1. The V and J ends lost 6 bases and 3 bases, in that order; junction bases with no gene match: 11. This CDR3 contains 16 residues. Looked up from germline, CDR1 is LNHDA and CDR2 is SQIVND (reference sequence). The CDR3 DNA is TGTGCCAGTAGCCTTTCCGGGACAGGCGGGACAGATACGCAGTATTTT. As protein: CASSLSGTGGTDTQYF.

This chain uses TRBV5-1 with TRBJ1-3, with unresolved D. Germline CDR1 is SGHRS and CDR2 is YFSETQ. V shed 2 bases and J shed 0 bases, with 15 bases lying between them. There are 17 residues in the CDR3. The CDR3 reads CASSFQPTDSSGNTIYF. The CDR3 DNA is TGCGCCAGCAGCTTCCAGCCGACGGATAGCTCTGGAAACACCATATATTTT.

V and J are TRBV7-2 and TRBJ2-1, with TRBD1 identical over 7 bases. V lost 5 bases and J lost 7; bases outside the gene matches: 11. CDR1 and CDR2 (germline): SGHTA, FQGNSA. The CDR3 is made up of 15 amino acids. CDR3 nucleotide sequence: TGTGCCAGCAGCCGATCGACAGGGTTTGAGAATGAGCAGTTCTTC. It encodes CASSRSTGFENEQFF.

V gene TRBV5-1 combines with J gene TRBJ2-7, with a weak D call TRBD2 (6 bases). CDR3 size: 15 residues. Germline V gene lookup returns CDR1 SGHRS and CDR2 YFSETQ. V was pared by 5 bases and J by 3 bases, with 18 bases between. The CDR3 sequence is CASRPLMAGLYEQYF. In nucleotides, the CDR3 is TGCGCCAGCAGGCCCCTTATGGCGGGGCTCTACGAGCAGTACTTC.

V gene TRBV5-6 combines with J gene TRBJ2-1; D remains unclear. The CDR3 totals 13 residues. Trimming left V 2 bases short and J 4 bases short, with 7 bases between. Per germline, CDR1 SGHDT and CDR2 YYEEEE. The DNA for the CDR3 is TGTGCCAGCAGCTTCGCAGAATACAATGAGCAGTTCTTC. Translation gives CASSFAEYNEQFF.

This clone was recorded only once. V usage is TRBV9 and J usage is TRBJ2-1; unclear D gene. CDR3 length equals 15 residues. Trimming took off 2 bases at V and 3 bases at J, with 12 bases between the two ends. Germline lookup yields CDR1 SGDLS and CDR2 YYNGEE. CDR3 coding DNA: TGTGCCAGCAGCGTCGAAGGGTCTGGCTACAATGAGCAGTTCTTC. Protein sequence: CASSVEGSGYNEQFF.

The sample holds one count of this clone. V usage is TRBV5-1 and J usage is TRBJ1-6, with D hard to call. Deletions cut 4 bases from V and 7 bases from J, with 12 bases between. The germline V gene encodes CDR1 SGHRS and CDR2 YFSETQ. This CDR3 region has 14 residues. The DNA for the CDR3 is TGCGCCAGCAGCACCGGCCAGGCGAATTCACCCCTCCACTTT. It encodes CASSTGQANSPLHF.

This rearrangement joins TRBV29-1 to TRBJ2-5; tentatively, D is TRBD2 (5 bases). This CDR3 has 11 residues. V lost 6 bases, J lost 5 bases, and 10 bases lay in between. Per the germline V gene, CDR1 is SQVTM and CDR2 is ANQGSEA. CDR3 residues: CSVGMAETQYF. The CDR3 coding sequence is TGCAGCGTCGGGATGGCGGAGACCCAGTACTTC. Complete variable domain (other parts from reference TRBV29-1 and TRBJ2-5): SAVISQKPSRDICQRGTSLTIQCQVDSQVTMMFWYRQQPGQSLTLIATANQGSEATYESGFVIDKFPISRPNLTFSTLTVSNMSPEDSSIYLCSVGMAETQYFGPGTRLLVL.

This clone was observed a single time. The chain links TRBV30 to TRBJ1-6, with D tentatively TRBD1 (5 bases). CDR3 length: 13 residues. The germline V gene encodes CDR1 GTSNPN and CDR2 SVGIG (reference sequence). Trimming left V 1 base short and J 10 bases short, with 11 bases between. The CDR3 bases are TGTGCCTGGAGTGCCCACAGGACATCACCCCTCCACTTT. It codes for CAWSAHRTSPLHF. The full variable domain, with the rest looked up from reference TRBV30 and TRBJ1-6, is SQTIHQWPATLVQPVGSPLSLECTVEGTSNPNLYWYRQAAGRGLQLLFYSVGIGQISSEVPQNLSASRPQDRQFILSSKKLLLSDSGFYLCAWSAHRTSPLHFGNGTRLTVT.

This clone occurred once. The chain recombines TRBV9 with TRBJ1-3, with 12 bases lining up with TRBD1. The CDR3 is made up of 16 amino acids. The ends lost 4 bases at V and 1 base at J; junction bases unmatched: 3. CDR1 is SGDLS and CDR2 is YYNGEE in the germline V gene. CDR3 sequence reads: CASSRGQGASGNTIYF. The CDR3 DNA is TGTGCCAGCAGCAGGGGACAGGGGGCTTCTGGAAACACCATATATTTT.

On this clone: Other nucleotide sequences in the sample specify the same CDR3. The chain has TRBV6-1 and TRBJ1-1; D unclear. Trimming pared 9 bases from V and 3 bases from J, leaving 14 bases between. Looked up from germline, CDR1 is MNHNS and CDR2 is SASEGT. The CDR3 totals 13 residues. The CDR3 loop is CASNSYSYTEAFF. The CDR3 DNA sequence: TGTGCCAGTAACAGTTACTCCTACACTGAAGCTTTCTTT.

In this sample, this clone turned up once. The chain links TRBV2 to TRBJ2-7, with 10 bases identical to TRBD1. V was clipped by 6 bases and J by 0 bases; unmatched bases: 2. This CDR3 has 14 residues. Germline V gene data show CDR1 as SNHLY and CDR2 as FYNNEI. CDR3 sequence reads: CASRRQGASYEQYF. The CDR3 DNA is TGTGCCAGCAGAAGACAGGGGGCCTCCTACGAGCAGTACTTC.

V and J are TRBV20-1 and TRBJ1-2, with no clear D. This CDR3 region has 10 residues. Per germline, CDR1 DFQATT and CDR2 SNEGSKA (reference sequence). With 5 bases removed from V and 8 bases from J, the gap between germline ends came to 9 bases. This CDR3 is CSAEDVGYTF. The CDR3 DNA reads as TGCAGTGCTGAGGACGTCGGCTACACCTTC.

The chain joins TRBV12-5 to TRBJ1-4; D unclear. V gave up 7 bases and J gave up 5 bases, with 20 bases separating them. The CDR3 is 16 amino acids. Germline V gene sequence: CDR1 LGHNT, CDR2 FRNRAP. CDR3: CASDPPVHQWNEKLFF. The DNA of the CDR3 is TGTGCTAGTGACCCCCCCGTACATCAGTGGAATGAAAAACTGTTTTTT.